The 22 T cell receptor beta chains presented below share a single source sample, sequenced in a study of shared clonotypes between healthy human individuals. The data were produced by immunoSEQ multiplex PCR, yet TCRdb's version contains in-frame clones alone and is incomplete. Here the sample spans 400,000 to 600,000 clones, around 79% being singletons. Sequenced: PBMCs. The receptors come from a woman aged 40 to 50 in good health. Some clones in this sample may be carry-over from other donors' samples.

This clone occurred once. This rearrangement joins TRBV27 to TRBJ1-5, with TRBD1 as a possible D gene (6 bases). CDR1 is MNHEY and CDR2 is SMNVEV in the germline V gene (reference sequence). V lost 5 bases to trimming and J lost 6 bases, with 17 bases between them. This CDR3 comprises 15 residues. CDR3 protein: CASSPTTGLSQPQHF. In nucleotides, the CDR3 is TGTGCCAGCAGTCCGACTACAGGGCTCAGTCAGCCCCAGCATTTT.

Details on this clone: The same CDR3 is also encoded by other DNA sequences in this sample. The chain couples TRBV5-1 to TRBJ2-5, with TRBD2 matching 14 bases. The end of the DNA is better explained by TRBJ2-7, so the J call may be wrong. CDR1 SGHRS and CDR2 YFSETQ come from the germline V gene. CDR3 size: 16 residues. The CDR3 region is CASSPGLAGVAYEQYF. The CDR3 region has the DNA TGCGCCAGCAGCCCGGGACTAGCGGGGGTTGCCTACGAGCAGTACTTC.

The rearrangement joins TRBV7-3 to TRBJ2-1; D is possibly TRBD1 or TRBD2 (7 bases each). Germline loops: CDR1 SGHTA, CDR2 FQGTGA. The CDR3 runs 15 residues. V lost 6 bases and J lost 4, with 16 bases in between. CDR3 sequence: CASRQGPSGYNEQFF. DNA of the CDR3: TGTGCCAGCAGACAGGGGCCTAGCGGATACAATGAGCAGTTCTTC.

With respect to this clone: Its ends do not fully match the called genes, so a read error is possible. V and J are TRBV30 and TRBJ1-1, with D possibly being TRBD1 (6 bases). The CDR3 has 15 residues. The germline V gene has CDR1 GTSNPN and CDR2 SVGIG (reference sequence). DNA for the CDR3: TGTGCCTGGAGCCTTGGACAGAAAAGGAACACCGAAGCTTTCTTT. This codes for CAWSLGQKRNTEAFF.

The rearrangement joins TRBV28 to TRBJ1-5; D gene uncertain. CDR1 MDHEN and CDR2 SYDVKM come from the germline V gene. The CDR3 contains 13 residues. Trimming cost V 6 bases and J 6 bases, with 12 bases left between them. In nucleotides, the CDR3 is TGTGCCAGCAGCAATGTGGGAGGTCAGCCCCAGCATTTT. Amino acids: CASSNVGGQPQHF.

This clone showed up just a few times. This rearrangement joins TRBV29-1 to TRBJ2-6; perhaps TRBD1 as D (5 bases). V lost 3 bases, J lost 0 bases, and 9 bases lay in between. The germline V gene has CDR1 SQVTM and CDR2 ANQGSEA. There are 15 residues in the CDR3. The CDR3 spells CSVDTGNSGANVLTF. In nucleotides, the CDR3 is TGCAGCGTTGATACAGGTAACTCTGGGGCCAACGTCCTGACTTTC.

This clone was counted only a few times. CDR3 in DNA: TGTGCCAGTAGCTCAACCACAGGGAGCCAAGAGACCCAGTACTTC. Protein sequence: CASSSTTGSQETQYF. The rearrangement joins TRBV19 to TRBJ2-5; D possibly corresponds to TRBD1 (6 bases). Per germline, CDR1 LNHDA and CDR2 SQIVND (reference sequence). V lost 6 bases to trimming and J lost 1 base, with 15 bases between them. This CDR3 region has 15 residues.

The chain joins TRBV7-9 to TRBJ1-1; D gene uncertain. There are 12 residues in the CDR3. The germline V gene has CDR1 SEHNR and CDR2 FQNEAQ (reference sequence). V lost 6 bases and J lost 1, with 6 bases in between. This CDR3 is CASSFTNTEAFF. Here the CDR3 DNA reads TGTGCCAGCAGTTTTACGAACACTGAAGCTTTCTTT. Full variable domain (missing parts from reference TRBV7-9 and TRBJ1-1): DTGVSQNPRHKITKRGQNVTFRCDPISEHNRLYWYRQTLGQGPEFLTYFQNEAQLEKSRLLSDRFSAERPKGSFSTLEIQRTEQGDSAMYLCASSFTNTEAFFGQGTRLTVV.

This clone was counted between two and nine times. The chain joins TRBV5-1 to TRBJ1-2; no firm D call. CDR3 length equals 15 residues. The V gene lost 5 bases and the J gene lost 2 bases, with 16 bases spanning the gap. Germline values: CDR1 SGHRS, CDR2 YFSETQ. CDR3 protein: CASRVGGGSNYGYTF. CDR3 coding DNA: TGCGCCAGCAGGGTTGGCGGAGGTTCGAACTATGGCTACACCTTC. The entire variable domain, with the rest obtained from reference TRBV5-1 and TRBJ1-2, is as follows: KAGVTQTPRYLIKTRGQQVTLSCSPISGHRSVSWYQQTPGQGLQFLFEYFSETQRNKGNFPGRFSGRQFSNSRSEMNVSTLELGDSALYLCASRVGGGSNYGYTFGSGTRLTVV.

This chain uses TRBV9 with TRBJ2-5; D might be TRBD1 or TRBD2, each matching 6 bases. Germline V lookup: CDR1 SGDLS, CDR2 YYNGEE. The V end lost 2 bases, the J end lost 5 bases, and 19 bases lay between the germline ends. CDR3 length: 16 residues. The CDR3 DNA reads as TGTGCCAGCAGCGTTGGGGGCGGGGATATGGTGGAGACCCAGTACTTC. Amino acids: CASSVGGGDMVETQYF.

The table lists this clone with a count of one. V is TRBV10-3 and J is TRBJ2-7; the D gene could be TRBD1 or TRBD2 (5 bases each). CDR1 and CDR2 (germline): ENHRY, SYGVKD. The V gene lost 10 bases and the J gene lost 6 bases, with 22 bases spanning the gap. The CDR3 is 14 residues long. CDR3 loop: CATLGAGGTGEQYF. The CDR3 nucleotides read TGTGCCACCCTCGGGGCAGGTGGGACGGGCGAGCAGTACTTC.

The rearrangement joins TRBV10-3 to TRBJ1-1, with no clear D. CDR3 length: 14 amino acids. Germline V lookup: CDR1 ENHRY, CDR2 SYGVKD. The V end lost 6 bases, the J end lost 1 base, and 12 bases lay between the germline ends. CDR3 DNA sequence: TGTGCCATCAGCCCTATAGGAAGGAACACTGAAGCTTTCTTT. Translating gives CAISPIGRNTEAFF.

CDR3 region: CASGLGDGMGYEQYF. DNA of the CDR3: TGTGCTAGTGGTTTGGGGGACGGGATGGGCTACGAGCAGTACTTC. This chain uses TRBV12-5 with TRBJ2-5; either TRBD1 or TRBD2 may supply D (5 bases each). The assigned J gene may be wrong: the sequence end matches TRBJ2-7 better. The CDR3 spans 15 residues. CDR1 and CDR2 from the germline V gene are LGHNT and FRNRAP.

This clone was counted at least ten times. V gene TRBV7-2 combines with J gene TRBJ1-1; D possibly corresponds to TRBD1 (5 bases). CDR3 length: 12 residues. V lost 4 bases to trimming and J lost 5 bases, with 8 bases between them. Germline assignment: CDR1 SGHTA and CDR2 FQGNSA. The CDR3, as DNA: TGTGCCAGCAGCTACGGACATACTGAAGCTTTCTTT. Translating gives CASSYGHTEAFF.

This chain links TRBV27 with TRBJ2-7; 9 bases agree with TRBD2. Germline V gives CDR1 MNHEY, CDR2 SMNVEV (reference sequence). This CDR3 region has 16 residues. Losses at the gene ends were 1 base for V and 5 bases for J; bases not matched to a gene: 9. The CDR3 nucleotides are TGTGCCAGCAGTTTATACTCACGGCTAGCGGGAAACGAGCAGTACTTC. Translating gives CASSLYSRLAGNEQYF.

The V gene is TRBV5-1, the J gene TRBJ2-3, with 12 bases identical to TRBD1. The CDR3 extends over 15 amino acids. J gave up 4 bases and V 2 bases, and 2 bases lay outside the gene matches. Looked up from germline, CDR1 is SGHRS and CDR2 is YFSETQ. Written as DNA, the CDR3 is TGCGCCAGCAGCTTCGGGACAGGGGGCGCAGATACGCAGTATTTT. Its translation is CASSFGTGGADTQYF.

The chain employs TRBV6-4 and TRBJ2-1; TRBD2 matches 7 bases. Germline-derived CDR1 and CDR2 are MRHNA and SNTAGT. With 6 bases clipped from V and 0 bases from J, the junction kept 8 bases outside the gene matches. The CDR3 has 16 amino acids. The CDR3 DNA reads TGTGCCAGCAGCGTCCTAGCGGTGAGCTCCTACAATGAGCAGTTCTTC. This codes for CASSVLAVSSYNEQFF.

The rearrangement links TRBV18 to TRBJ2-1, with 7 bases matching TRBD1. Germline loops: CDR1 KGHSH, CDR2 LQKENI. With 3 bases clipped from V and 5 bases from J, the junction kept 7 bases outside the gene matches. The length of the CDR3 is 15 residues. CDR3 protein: CASSPVTGTDNEQFF. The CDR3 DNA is TGTGCCAGCTCACCTGTGACAGGGACCGACAATGAGCAGTTCTTC.

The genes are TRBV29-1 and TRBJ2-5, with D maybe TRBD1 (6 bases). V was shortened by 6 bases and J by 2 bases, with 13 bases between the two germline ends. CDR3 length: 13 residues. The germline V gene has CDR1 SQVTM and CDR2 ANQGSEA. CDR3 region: CSVTTGDQETQYF. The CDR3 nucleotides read TGCAGCGTCACGACAGGCGATCAAGAGACCCAGTACTTC.

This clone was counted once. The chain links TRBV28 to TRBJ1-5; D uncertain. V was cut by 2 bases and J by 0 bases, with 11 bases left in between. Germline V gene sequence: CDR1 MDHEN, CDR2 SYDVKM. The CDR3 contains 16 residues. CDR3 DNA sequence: TGTGCCAGCAGTTTAATTTTCGGTCATAGCAATCAGCCCCAGCATTTT. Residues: CASSLIFGHSNQPQHF.

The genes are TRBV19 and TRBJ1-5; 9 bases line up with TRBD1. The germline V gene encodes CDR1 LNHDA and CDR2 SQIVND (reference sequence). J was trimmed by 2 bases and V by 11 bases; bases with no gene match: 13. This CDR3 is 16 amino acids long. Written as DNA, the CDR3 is TGTGCCGGAAGTTCTAGCCGGGACAGGGGCAATCAGCCCCAGCATTTT. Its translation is CAGSSSRDRGNQPQHF.

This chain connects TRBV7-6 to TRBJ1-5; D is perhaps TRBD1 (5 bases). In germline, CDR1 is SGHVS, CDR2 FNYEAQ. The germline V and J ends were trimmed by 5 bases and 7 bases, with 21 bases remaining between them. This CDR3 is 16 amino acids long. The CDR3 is CASSHWRAGGDQPQHF. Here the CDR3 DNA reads TGTGCCAGCAGCCATTGGAGGGCAGGAGGGGACCAGCCCCAGCATTTT.